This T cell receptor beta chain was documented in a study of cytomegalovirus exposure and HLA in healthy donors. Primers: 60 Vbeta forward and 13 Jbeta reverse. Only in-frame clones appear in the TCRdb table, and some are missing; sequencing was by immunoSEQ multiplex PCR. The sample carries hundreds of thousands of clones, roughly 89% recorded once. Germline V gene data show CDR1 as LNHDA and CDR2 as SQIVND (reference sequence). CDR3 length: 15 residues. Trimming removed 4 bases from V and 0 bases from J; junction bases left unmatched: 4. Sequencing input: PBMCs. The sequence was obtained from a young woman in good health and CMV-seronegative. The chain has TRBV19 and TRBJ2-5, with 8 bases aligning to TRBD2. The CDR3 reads CASSTGGWYQETQYF. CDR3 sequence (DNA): TGTGCCAGTAGTACGGGGGGGTGGTACCAAGAGACCCAGTACTTC.